This TCR beta chain was sequenced for a study of CD8 T cells in ankylosing spondylitis. This CDR3 comprises 18 residues. The V and J ends lost 2 bases and 2 bases respectively, with 22 bases between them. Germline lookup yields CDR1 ENHRY and CDR2 SYGVKD. TCRdb re-called the 5' RACE reads through MiXCR, storing one row per CDR3 protein. The sample yields under 450,000 distinct CDR3 sequences, 20% seen once. The sequencing sample was made of blood, either unsorted or a sorted T cell fraction (not recorded which). The genes are TRBV10-3 and TRBJ2-7; D may match TRBD1 or TRBD2 (5 bases each). The TCR originated in a male donor with ankylosing spondylitis or in good health (not recorded which). CDR3 DNA: TGTGCCATCAGTGAGGGGATGGGGGTTGGGGCCGAGGCCTACGAGCAGTACTTC. It is translated as CAISEGMGVGAEAYEQYF.